The 13 T cell receptor beta chains listed next were all sequenced from one sample in a study of identical twins. TCRdb analysed the 5' RACE reads with MiXCR anew, one entry per CDR3 protein. Of 300,000 to 400,000 distinct CDR3 sequences in the sample, 10% to 15% were seen once. The sample also formed part of further work on yellow fever vaccine responses in identical twins.

The sequenced sample was CD8+ T cells sorted from blood. Receptors originate from a woman between 18 and 29 years old in good health.

This clonotype turned up a few times. This chain connects TRBV9 to TRBJ1-5, with D unclear. Trimming removed 3 bases from V and 1 base from J, with 8 bases in between. Germline assignment: CDR1 SGDLS and CDR2 YYNGEE. The CDR3 is made up of 14 amino acids. The CDR3 DNA sequence: TGTGCCAGCAGCGCAGGCCTAAGCAATCAGCCCCAGCATTTT. Its translation: CASSAGLSNQPQHF.

This clonotype was detected only a few times. This chain uses TRBV4-1 with TRBJ1-1, with TRBD1 matching over 7 bases. The CDR3 sequence is 14 residues long. Germline V gene lookup returns CDR1 MGHRA and CDR2 YSYEKL. V shed 3 bases and J 4 bases; nucleotides not matched to a gene: 5. CDR3 sequence (DNA): TGCGCCAGCAGCCAGGCAGGGGGGGGCACTGAAGCTTTCTTT. Its protein product is CASSQAGGGTEAFF.

The chain recombines TRBV6-1 with TRBJ2-7; D unresolved. CDR3 length: 13 residues. Trimming took 2 bases from V and 3 from J, leaving 8 bases between them. Germline assignment: CDR1 MNHNS and CDR2 SASEGT. CDR3 in DNA: TGTGCCAGCAGTGAATGGCCGAGCTACGAGCAGTACGTC. Protein product: CASSEWPSYEQYV.

This chain connects TRBV4-1 to TRBJ2-7, with TRBD1 matching over 8 bases. The ends lost 3 bases at V and 2 bases at J; junction bases unmatched: 3. CDR3 length: 14 amino acids. Germline V lookup: CDR1 MGHRA, CDR2 YSYEKL. The CDR3: CASSQGQAAYEQYF. In nucleotides, the CDR3 is TGCGCCAGCAGCCAGGGACAGGCTGCCTACGAGCAGTACTTC.

This clonotype was observed at least ten times. The chain couples TRBV12-3 or TRBV12-4 to TRBJ1-2; D not certain. Between the trimmed V and J ends, which lost 6 bases and 8 bases, there was a span of 16 bases. The CDR3 extends over 13 amino acids. The CDR3 region has the DNA TGTGCCAGCAGGTGGTCTGGGATGGGGGGCTACACCTTC. As protein: CASRWSGMGGYTF.

This chain joins TRBV7-8 and TRBJ2-3; D might be TRBD2 (6 bases). Germline values: CDR1 SGHVS, CDR2 FQNEAQ. Trimming took off 3 bases at V and 0 bases at J, with 10 bases between the two ends. CDR3 length: 15 amino acids. In DNA form, the CDR3 reads TGTGCCAGCAGCTTCATAGCGGCCAGCACAGATACGCAGTATTTT. This encodes CASSFIAASTDTQYF. Looking up the rest from reference TRBV7-8 and TRBJ2-3 gives the full variable domain: GAGVSQSPRYKVAKRGQDVALRCDPISGHVSLFWYQQALGQGPEFLTYFQNEAQLDKSGLPSDRFFAERPEGSVSTLKIQRTQQEDSAVYLCASSFIAASTDTQYFGPGTRLTVL.

The CDR3 nucleotides are TGTGCCAGCAGTTTAGGGCAGGGGGCCTTCAATGAGCAGTTCTTC. Translation gives CASSLGQGAFNEQFF. This chain joins TRBV28 and TRBJ2-1; TRBD1 matches 8 bases. The CDR3 spans 15 residues. CDR1 MDHEN and CDR2 SYDVKM come from the germline V gene. With V trimmed by 2 bases and J by 6 bases, 6 bases remained unmatched.

The sample holds a few counts of this clonotype. The genes are TRBV7-6 and TRBJ2-7; D possibly corresponds to TRBD2 (5 bases). The V end lost 1 base, the J end lost 2 bases, and 9 bases lay between the germline ends. The CDR3 is made up of 14 amino acids. The germline V gene has CDR1 SGHVS and CDR2 FNYEAQ. The CDR3 here is CASSLEAEAYEQYF. The DNA for the CDR3 is TGTGCCAGCAGCTTAGAGGCGGAGGCCTACGAGCAGTACTTC.

In the case of this clonotype: A much bigger clone sits one base away, suggesting this may be a read error. The conserved final phenylalanine or tryptophan is absent from the CDR3, which likely points to a read error. The gene calls are TRBV7-8 and TRBJ1-2; 8 bases are shared with TRBD1. CDR3 length: 14 residues. V was pared by 5 bases and J by 5 bases, with 7 bases of the junction left unmatched. Germline V CDR1 and CDR2: SGHVS, FQNEAQ. The CDR3 DNA reads TGTGCCAGCAGCGGAGGAGGACAGGGTTATGGCTACACCCTC. Translating it yields CASSGGGQGYGYTL.

J is TRBJ2-7 and V is TRBV11-1, with 8 bases that match TRBD1. Germline V gene data show CDR1 as SGHAT and CDR2 as FQDESV (reference sequence). The CDR3 contains 18 residues. V lost 4 bases to trimming and J lost 2 bases; unmatched junction nucleotides: 16. CDR3 bases: TGTGCCAGCAGCTCTACTTCCAATCCGGGGACAGGAACCTACGAGCAGTACTTC. Encoded protein: CASSSTSNPGTGTYEQYF.

The sample holds many counts of this clonotype. The rearrangement links TRBV4-2 to TRBJ2-1; no clear D. V was clipped by 6 bases and J by 7 bases, with 13 bases between them. The CDR3 totals 13 residues. Germline values: CDR1 LGHNA, CDR2 YNFKEQ. CDR3 DNA sequence: TGTGCCAGCAGGGCGGCCCACGGGAATGAGCAGTTCTTC. Translation: CASRAAHGNEQFF.

Only a few counts were recorded for this clonotype. This chain uses TRBV3-1 with TRBJ1-1, with D possibly TRBD1 on 6 matching bases. The germline V gene has CDR1 LGHDT and CDR2 YNNKEL (reference sequence). V dropped 7 bases and J dropped 8 bases, with 20 bases sitting between them. The CDR3 is 14 amino acids. In DNA form, the CDR3 reads TGTGCCAGCACAACCACGGGGGCCTCCGACGAAGCTTTCTTT. This sequence encodes CASTTTGASDEAFF. The complete variable domain, with remaining parts taken from reference TRBV3-1 and TRBJ1-1, reads DTAVSQTPKYLVTQMGNDKSIKCEQNLGHDTMYWYKQDSKKFLKIMFSYNNKELIINETVPNRFSPKSPDKAHLNLHINSLELGDSAVYFCASTTTGASDEAFFGQGTRLTVV.

V is TRBV6-5 and J is TRBJ2-5; no clear D gene. This CDR3 spans 15 amino acids. V was cut by 2 bases and J by 5 bases, with 15 bases left in between. Germline V CDR1 and CDR2: MNHEY, SVGAGI. The CDR3 spells CASSYKRTFLETQYF. The CDR3 nucleotides read TGTGCCAGCAGTTACAAGAGGACGTTCCTGGAGACCCAGTACTTC.